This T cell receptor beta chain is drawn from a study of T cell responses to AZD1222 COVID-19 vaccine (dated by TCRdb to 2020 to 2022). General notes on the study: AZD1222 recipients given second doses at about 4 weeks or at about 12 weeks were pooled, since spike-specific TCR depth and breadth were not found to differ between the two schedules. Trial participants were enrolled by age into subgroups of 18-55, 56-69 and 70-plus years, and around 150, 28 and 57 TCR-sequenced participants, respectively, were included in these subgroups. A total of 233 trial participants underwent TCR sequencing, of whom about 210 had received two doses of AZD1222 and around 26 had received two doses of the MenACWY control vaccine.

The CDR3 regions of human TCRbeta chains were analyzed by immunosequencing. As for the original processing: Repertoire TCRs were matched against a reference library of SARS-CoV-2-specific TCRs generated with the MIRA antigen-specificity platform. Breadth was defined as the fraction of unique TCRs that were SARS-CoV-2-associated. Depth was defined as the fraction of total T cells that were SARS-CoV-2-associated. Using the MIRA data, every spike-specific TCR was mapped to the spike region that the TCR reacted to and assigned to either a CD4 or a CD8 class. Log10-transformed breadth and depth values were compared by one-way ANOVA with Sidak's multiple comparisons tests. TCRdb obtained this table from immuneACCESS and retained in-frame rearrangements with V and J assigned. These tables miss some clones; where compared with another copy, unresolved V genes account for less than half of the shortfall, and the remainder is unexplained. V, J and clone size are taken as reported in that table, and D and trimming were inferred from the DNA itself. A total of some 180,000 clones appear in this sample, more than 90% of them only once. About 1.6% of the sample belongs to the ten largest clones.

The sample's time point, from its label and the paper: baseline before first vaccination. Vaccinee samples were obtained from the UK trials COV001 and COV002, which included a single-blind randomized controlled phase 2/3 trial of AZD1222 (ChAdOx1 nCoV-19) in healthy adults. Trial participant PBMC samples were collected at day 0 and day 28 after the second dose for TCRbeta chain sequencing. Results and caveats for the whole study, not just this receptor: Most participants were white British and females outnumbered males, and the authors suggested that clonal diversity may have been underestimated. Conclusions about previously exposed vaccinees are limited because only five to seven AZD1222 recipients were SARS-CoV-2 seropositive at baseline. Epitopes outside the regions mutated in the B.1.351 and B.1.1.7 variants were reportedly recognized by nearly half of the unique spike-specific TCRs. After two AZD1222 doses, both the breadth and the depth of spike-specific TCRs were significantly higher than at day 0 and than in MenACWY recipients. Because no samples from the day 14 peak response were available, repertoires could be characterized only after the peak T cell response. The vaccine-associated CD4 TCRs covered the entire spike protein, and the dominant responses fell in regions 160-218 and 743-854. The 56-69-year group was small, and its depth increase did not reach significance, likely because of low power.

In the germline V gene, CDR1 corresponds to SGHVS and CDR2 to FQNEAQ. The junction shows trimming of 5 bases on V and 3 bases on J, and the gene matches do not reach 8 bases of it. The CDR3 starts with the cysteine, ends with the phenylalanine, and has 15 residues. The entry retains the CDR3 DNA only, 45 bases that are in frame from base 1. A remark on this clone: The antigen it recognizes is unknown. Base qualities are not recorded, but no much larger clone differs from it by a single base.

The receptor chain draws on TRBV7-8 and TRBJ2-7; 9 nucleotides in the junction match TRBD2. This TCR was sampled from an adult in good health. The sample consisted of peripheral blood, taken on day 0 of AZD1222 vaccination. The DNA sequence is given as TGTGCCAGCAGCCAAATAGCGGGAGTTATCTACGAGCAGTACTTC. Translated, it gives CASSQIAGVIYEQYF. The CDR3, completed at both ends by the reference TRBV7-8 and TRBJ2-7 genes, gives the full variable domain GAGVSQSPRYKVAKRGQDVALRCDPISGHVSLFWYQQALGQGPEFLTYFQNEAQLDKSGLPSDRFFAERPEGSVSTLKIQRTQQEDSAVYLCASSQIAGVIYEQYFGPGTRLTVT.